The 17 T cell receptor beta chains presented below share a single source sample, sequenced in a study of regulatory T cells in long-lasting Graves disease. Time point reported: persistent/refractory GD, antithyroid drugs over 5 years with positive TRAb. PBMCs were the source of the RNA used for TCR sequencing. Relying on iRepertoire HTBI primers and Arm-PCR of CDR3 regions, the team built TCR beta libraries. TCRdb processed the multiplex PCR reads anew with MiXCR; each CDR3 protein has one entry. The top ten clones hold about 27% of a sample with a few hundred thousand distinct CDR3 sequences, more than 20% of them seen once. The sample here was peripheral blood mononuclear cells (PBMCs), taken when the disease was refractory, from a patient treated with antithyroid drugs. The receptors shown here come from a woman aged 40 to 50 with Graves disease.

This clonotype showed up just a few times. The rearrangement uses TRBV20-1 and TRBJ2-2; 10 nucleotides align to TRBD2. The junction had 9 bases not matched to a gene; V was cut back by 7 bases and J by 1 base. The CDR3 has 16 amino acids. Germline CDR1 and CDR2: DFQATT and SNEGSKA (reference sequence). The CDR3 protein is CSGGASGSENTGELFF. DNA for the CDR3: TGCAGTGGGGGGGCTAGCGGGAGCGAGAACACCGGGGAGCTGTTTTTT.

The chain combines TRBV7-2 with TRBJ2-1; D is ambiguous. CDR1 is SGHTA, CDR2 FQGNSA, per germline. The CDR3 length is 13 residues. V lost 5 bases to trimming and J lost 3 bases, with 8 bases between them. CDR3 protein: CASSRTDYNEQFF. The CDR3 coding sequence is TGTGCCAGCAGCCGGACGGACTACAATGAGCAGTTCTTC.

The chain links TRBV6-1 to TRBJ1-6; D gene ambiguous. The V gene lost 5 bases and the J gene lost 9 bases, with 11 bases spanning the gap. The CDR3 loop spans 13 amino acids. Germline CDR1 reads MNHNS; CDR2 reads SASEGT. Here the CDR3 DNA reads TGTGCCAGCAGTCGGTCCAGTACTTCACCCCTCCACTTT. Its translation: CASSRSSTSPLHF.

There are many counts of this clonotype. V usage is TRBV27 and J usage is TRBJ1-2; D ambiguous. Germline V gene lookup returns CDR1 MNHEY and CDR2 SMNVEV (reference sequence). This CDR3 comprises 14 residues. Trimming removed 4 bases at V and 8 bases at J, with 17 bases between. The CDR3: CASSSPGLQMGYTF. The CDR3 DNA follows: TGTGCCAGCAGTTCCCCGGGTCTCCAAATGGGCTACACCTTC.

This clonotype came up a few times. J is TRBJ2-2 and V is TRBV10-3, with 8 bases identical to TRBD2. Germline V gene sequence: CDR1 ENHRY, CDR2 SYGVKD. The CDR3 length is 16 residues. J was trimmed by 6 bases and V by 0 bases; bases with no gene match: 6. The CDR3 protein is CAISESSGRAPGELFF. The DNA for the CDR3 is TGTGCCATCAGTGAGTCTTCCGGGAGGGCCCCCGGGGAGCTGTTTTTT.

In its sample, this clonotype was seen a few times. The rearrangement links TRBV29-1 to TRBJ2-5; D gene unclear. This CDR3 spans 15 amino acids. Germline V gives CDR1 SQVTM, CDR2 ANQGSEA. V was clipped by 6 bases and J by 3 bases, with 20 bases between them. The CDR3 sequence: CSVSGRNRREETQYF. DNA of the CDR3: TGCAGCGTCTCCGGGCGCAACCGAAGAGAAGAGACCCAGTACTTC.

This clonotype was recorded a few times. The V call is TRBV7-8, the J call TRBJ2-1; 9 bases fit TRBD2. This CDR3 has 15 residues. In germline, CDR1 is SGHVS, CDR2 FQNEAQ. After removal of 3 bases from V and 7 bases from J, the junction contained 7 bases not matched to a gene. Here the CDR3 reads CASSFAGGLRNEQFF. The CDR3 DNA is TGTGCCAGCAGCTTCGCGGGAGGGCTTCGGAATGAGCAGTTCTTC.

Details on this clonotype: This may stem from a read error, because a much larger clone lies one nucleotide away. This chain uses TRBV2 with TRBJ1-1, with D possibly matching TRBD1 (5 bases). The CDR3 consists of 14 residues. Trimming took 6 bases from V and 4 from J, leaving 15 bases between them. CDR1 SNHLY and CDR2 FYNNEI come from the germline V gene. This CDR3 reads CASSREAGPTEAFF. The CDR3 bases are TGTGCCAGCAGCCGAGAAGCAGGGCCCACTGAAGCTTTCTTT.

This rearrangement joins TRBV20-1 to TRBJ2-7; the D gene could be TRBD1 or TRBD2 (5 bases each). Trimming cost V 2 bases and J 4 bases, with 18 bases left between them. Per the germline V gene, CDR1 is DFQATT and CDR2 is SNEGSKA (reference sequence). This CDR3 contains 15 residues. The chain's CDR3 is CSARSFGTDSYEQYF. The CDR3 nucleotides are TGCAGTGCTAGAAGCTTCGGGACCGACTCTTACGAGCAGTACTTC.

This clonotype has ten or more counts. The V call is TRBV15, the J call TRBJ2-7; no reliable D call. Germline lookup yields CDR1 LNHNV and CDR2 YYDKDF (reference sequence). The CDR3 runs to 11 residues. V gave up 5 bases and J gave up 4 bases, with 6 bases separating them. DNA for the CDR3: TGTGCCACCAGCGACTTGTACGAGCAGTACTTC. Protein product: CATSDLYEQYF.

This rearrangement joins TRBV9 to TRBJ1-1, with D maybe TRBD1 (6 bases). Germline V gives CDR1 SGDLS, CDR2 YYNGEE. Trimming shortened V by 3 bases and J by 3 bases, and 9 bases separated the two germline ends. The CDR3 has 13 residues. The CDR3 spells CASSAGQYTEAFF. The CDR3 bases are TGTGCCAGCAGCGCCGGACAGTACACTGAAGCTTTCTTT. The whole variable domain, filled in from reference TRBV9 and TRBJ1-1, reads DSGVTQTPKHLITATGQRVTLRCSPRSGDLSVYWYQQSLDQGLQFLIQYYNGEERAKGNILERFSAQQFPDLHSELNLSSLELGDSALYFCASSAGQYTEAFFGQGTRLTVV.

This clonotype appeared a few times. This chain uses TRBV6-1 with TRBJ1-4, with 7 positions matching TRBD1. With the DNA end fitting TRBJ1-6 better, the J assignment may be wrong. The germline V gene encodes CDR1 MNHNS and CDR2 SASEGT. CDR3 length equals 15 residues. CDR3 DNA: TGTGCCAGCGGTAACAGGAGGCAGGGGGATTCACCCCTCCACTTT. Amino acid sequence: CASGNRRQGDSPLHF.

Of note for this clonotype: This could be a read error, since a much larger clone is one nucleotide away. This likely comes from a read error, as the CDR3 has no conserved phenylalanine or tryptophan at its end. The chain combines TRBV6-9 with TRBJ1-1; 12 positions agree with TRBD1. The V and J ends lost 3 bases and 3 bases, in that order; junction bases with no gene match: 5. CDR3 length equals 16 residues. Germline CDR1 is MNHGY and CDR2 is SVAAGI. The CDR3 reads CASSYLGQGADTEAFS. DNA for the CDR3: TGTGCCAGCAGTTACTTGGGACAGGGGGCTGACACTGAAGCTTTCTCT.

The V and J genes are TRBV5-1 and TRBJ1-4; 8 bases are a match to TRBD1. V was pared by 3 bases and J by 8 bases, with 9 bases of the junction left unmatched. There are 15 residues in the CDR3. Germline assignment: CDR1 SGHRS and CDR2 YFSETQ. CDR3 in amino acids: CASSWTGNDREKLFF. DNA for the CDR3: TGCGCCAGCAGCTGGACAGGGAATGATCGCGAAAAACTGTTTTTT.

This clonotype has only a few counts. This chain links TRBV30 with TRBJ2-2; a possible D gene is TRBD1 (6 bases). The V end was cut by 3 bases, the J end by 5 bases, with 13 bases between. Per germline, CDR1 GTSNPN and CDR2 SVGIG (reference sequence). The CDR3 has 14 amino acids. CDR3 sequence reads: CAWSRGSGTGELFF. CDR3 bases: TGTGCCTGGAGCAGGGGATCGGGTACCGGGGAGCTGTTTTTT.

This clonotype has a handful of counts. The chain couples TRBV28 to TRBJ2-7; 8 nucleotides line up with TRBD2. CDR1 and CDR2 from the germline V gene are MDHEN and SYDVKM. The CDR3 has 14 amino acids. Trimming cost V 6 bases and J 3 bases; bases outside gene matches: 7. Written as DNA, the CDR3 is TGTGCCAGCAGCGGGAGCGGGAGTCGCTACGAGCAGTACTTC. Translation: CASSGSGSRYEQYF.

The chain joins TRBV4-1 to TRBJ1-5, with D perhaps TRBD1 (5 bases). V lost 1 base and J 5 bases, leaving 18 bases between the germline ends. The CDR3 totals 17 residues. The V gene's germline CDR1 is MGHRA and CDR2 YSYEKL. In nucleotides, the CDR3 is TGCGCCAGCAGCCAAGTGGCACAGGTCTTCAGCGATCAGCCCCAGCATTTT. It yields the protein CASSQVAQVFSDQPQHF.